These T cell receptor beta chains were read from a single sample in a study of T cells after yellow fever vaccination. TCRdb re-called the 5' RACE reads with MiXCR, one entry per CDR3 protein. The sample carries under 400,000 distinct CDR3 sequences, more than 9% recorded once. Sequencing used PBMCs, obtained on the day of the first yellow fever vaccination. The source of these receptors is a man between 18 and 29 years old who received the YFV17D yellow fever vaccine. The CDR3 runs from the conserved cysteine through the conserved F or W. A D gene is named only where the DNA matches it firmly. Not all rows give a size; the values are once, few, many and, for expanded clones, a class.

v_gene	j_gene	abundance	d_gene	CDR3aa	CDR3nt
TRBV29-1	TRBJ2-3	few	TRBD1	CSVYRGFTDTQYF	TGCAGCGTCTACAGGGGGTTTACAGATACGCAGTATTTT
TRBV6-5	TRBJ1-1	few	.	CASSLAGEAFF	TGTGCCAGCAGTCTGGCGGGTGAAGCTTTCTTT
TRBV5-4	TRBJ1-3	.	.	CASSLGPGVSSGNTIYF	TGTGCCAGCAGCTTGGGCCCGGGCGTTAGCTCTGGAAACACCATATATTTT
TRBV9	TRBJ1-1	few	.	CASSVSPPSEAFF	TGTGCCAGCAGCGTAAGTCCCCCTTCTGAAGCTTTCTTT
TRBV4-2	TRBJ2-2	few	.	CASSQALAGNTGELFF	TGTGCCAGCAGCCAAGCTCTGGCGGGGAACACCGGGGAGCTGTTTTTT
TRBV4-3	TRBJ2-4	few	.	CASSQRYRQPKNIQYF	TGCGCCAGCAGCCAAAGGTACCGGCAACCCAAAAACATTCAGTACTTC
TRBV4-1	TRBJ2-4	.	.	CASSQWAGVAKNIQYF	TGCGCCAGCAGCCAATGGGCAGGGGTAGCCAAAAACATTCAGTACTTC
TRBV6-1	TRBJ2-7	few	.	CASSELRGAYEQYF	TGTGCCAGCAGTGAATTGAGGGGGGCCTACGAGCAGTACTTC
TRBV19	TRBJ2-1	.	.	CASSGLGHEQFF	TGTGCCAGCTCGGGACTGGGACATGAGCAGTTCTTC
TRBV12-3/TRBV12-4	TRBJ2-6	.	.	CASWSLGANVLTF	TGTGCCAGCTGGAGTCTTGGGGCCAACGTCCTGACTTTC
TRBV7-2	TRBJ2-1	few	TRBD1	CASSFDRDRGLLNEQFF	TGTGCCAGCAGCTTCGACCGGGACAGGGGGCTTCTAAATGAGCAGTTCTTC
TRBV4-3	TRBJ2-1	few	TRBD2	CASSLGLAEYNEQFF	TGCGCCAGCAGCTTAGGACTAGCGGAATACAATGAGCAGTTCTTC
TRBV5-4	TRBJ2-7	.	.	CASSPGTGEQYF	TGTGCCAGCAGCCCGGGGACCGGCGAGCAGTACTTC
TRBV12-3/TRBV12-4	TRBJ1-5	.	TRBD1	CASSLTGVDQPQHF	TGTGCCAGCAGTTTGACAGGGGTTGATCAGCCCCAGCATTTT
TRBV25-1	TRBJ1-6	.	.	CASSDEGRKPYNSPLHF	TGTGCCAGCAGTGATGAGGGTAGGAAACCCTATAATTCACCCCTCCACTTT
TRBV20-1	TRBJ2-1	few	.	CSASQGLGVKFF	TGCAGTGCTTCACAGGGACTCGGTGTGAAGTTCTTC
TRBV25-1	TRBJ2-2	few	TRBD1	CASSGWTGQNTGELFF	TGTGCCAGCAGTGGGTGGACAGGGCAGAACACCGGGGAGCTGTTTTTT
TRBV24-1	TRBJ2-2	few	.	CATSAPANTGELFF	TGTGCCACCAGTGCCCCAGCTAACACCGGGGAGCTGTTTTTT
TRBV5-1	TRBJ2-7	many	TRBD1	CASSLGTGISYEQYF	TGCGCCAGCAGCTTAGGGACAGGGATATCCTACGAGCAGTACTTC
TRBV7-7	TRBJ2-3	.	.	CASSPSQSTDTQYF	TGTGCTAGCAGCCCCTCACAGAGCACAGATACGCAGTATTTT
TRBV5-6	TRBJ2-1	many	.	CASSPTGDEQFF	TGTGCCAGCAGCCCGACCGGGGATGAGCAGTTCTTC
TRBV5-5	TRBJ2-1	.	TRBD1	CASSRLGGQGPYNEQFF	TGTGCCAGCAGCCGACTTGGAGGACAGGGACCATACAATGAGCAGTTCTTC
TRBV6-5	TRBJ2-5	few	.	CASSYQQETQYF	TGTGCCAGCAGTTACCAGCAAGAGACCCAGTACTTC
TRBV27	TRBJ1-6	few	.	CASSSYQVQGNSPLHF	TGTGCCAGCAGCTCTTACCAGGTGCAGGGAAATTCACCCCTCCACTTT
TRBV4-1	TRBJ1-2	many	.	CASSQESLHGYTF	TGCGCCAGCAGCCAAGAGAGTTTGCATGGCTACACCTTC
TRBV10-3	TRBJ2-3	.	.	CAMSDPDTQYF	TGTGCCATGAGTGACCCAGATACGCAGTATTTT
TRBV5-4	TRBJ2-3	.	.	CASSTKGGLDTQYF	TGTGCCAGCAGCACGAAGGGGGGCCTGGATACGCAGTATTTT
TRBV5-1	TRBJ2-7	few	.	CASSTPRGDNTPYEQYF	TGCGCCAGCAGCACACCTCGTGGGGATAATACACCCTACGAGCAGTACTTC
TRBV11-2	TRBJ2-5	few	TRBD1	CASSKGQGLQETQYF	TGTGCCAGCAGCAAGGGACAGGGACTCCAAGAGACCCAGTACTTC
TRBV7-3	TRBJ1-1	few	.	CASSLSQGIAEAFF	TGTGCCAGCAGCTTAAGCCAGGGAATCGCTGAAGCTTTCTTT
TRBV21-1	TRBJ1-1	few	.	CASSPPDRANTEAFF	TGTGCCAGCAGCCCACCGGACAGGGCTAACACTGAAGCTTTCTTT
TRBV6-5	TRBJ1-1	few	.	CASSYGWGATEAFF	TGTGCCAGCAGTTATGGATGGGGAGCCACTGAAGCTTTCTTT
TRBV4-1	TRBJ1-2	once	.	CASSQDTRGFYGYTF	TGCGCCAGCAGCCAAGATACGAGGGGGTTCTATGGCTACACCTTC
TRBV9	TRBJ2-1	few	TRBD2	CASSPRGGELNEQFF	TGTGCCAGCAGCCCCCGGGGAGGGGAGTTGAATGAGCAGTTCTTC
TRBV29-1	TRBJ2-3	.	TRBD2	CSGLAGGTDTQYF	TGCAGTGGACTAGCGGGGGGCACAGATACGCAGTATTTT
TRBV12-3/TRBV12-4	TRBJ1-2	few	.	CASTWGGSGYTF	TGTGCCAGCACCTGGGGGGGAAGCGGCTACACCTTC
TRBV19	TRBJ1-2	few	.	CASSTRGGGYTF	TGTGCCAGTAGTACCAGGGGAGGGGGCTACACCTTC
TRBV6-2/TRBV6-3	TRBJ2-7	.	TRBD1	CASSYYPLTRDSFYEQYF	TGTGCCAGCAGTTACTACCCATTAACTCGGGACAGCTTCTACGAGCAGTACTTC
TRBV6-2/TRBV6-3	TRBJ1-5	few	.	CASSYSENVQPQHF	TGTGCCAGCAGTTACTCGGAAAACGTCCAGCCCCAGCATTTT
TRBV5-1	TRBJ2-1	.	.	CASSLVPGEVEQFF	TGCGCCAGCAGCTTGGTACCAGGGGAGGTTGAGCAGTTCTTC
TRBV19	TRBJ1-5	.	.	CASSIEAGPQPQHF	TGTGCCAGTAGTATAGAGGCAGGGCCACAGCCCCAGCATTTT
TRBV20-1	TRBJ2-5	.	.	CSAPGEGEETQYF	TGCAGTGCTCCCGGGGAGGGGGAAGAGACCCAGTACTTC
TRBV4-1	TRBJ1-1	.	.	CASSQGVSVMNTEAFF	TGCGCCAGCAGCCAAGGGGTGTCGGTGATGAACACTGAAGCTTTCTTT
TRBV5-5	TRBJ2-5	many	.	CASIMSPRETQYF	TGTGCCAGCATCATGAGTCCGAGAGAGACCCAGTACTTC
TRBV7-2	TRBJ1-5	many	.	CASSPSGGNQPQHF	TGTGCCAGCAGCCCCTCCGGGGGTAATCAGCCCCAGCATTTT
TRBV3-1	TRBJ2-6	.	.	CASRITGSSNVLTF	TGTGCCAGCAGAATCACAGGGTCCTCCAACGTCCTGACTTTC
TRBV19	TRBJ2-7	.	TRBD2	CASSIYGGGSYEQYF	TGTGCCAGTAGTATCTACGGCGGGGGGTCGTACGAGCAGTACTTC
TRBV28	TRBJ2-6	few	.	CASSFLAGANVLTF	TGTGCCAGCAGTTTTCTCGCCGGGGCCAACGTCCTGACTTTC
TRBV12-3/TRBV12-4	TRBJ1-2	.	.	CASRDDRSRGYTF	TGTGCCAGCAGAGATGACAGGAGTCGTGGCTACACCTTC
TRBV12-3/TRBV12-4	TRBJ1-5	.	.	CASSFHRSNQPQHF	TGTGCCAGCAGTTTTCACCGTAGTAATCAGCCCCAGCATTTT
TRBV27	TRBJ2-2	few	TRBD1	CASSLRQGAATGELFF	TGTGCCAGCAGTCTCCGACAGGGGGCTGCTACCGGGGAGCTGTTTTTT
TRBV12-3/TRBV12-4	TRBJ2-7	few	.	CASRLDNTYEQYF	TGTGCCAGCAGGCTGGACAACACCTACGAGCAGTACTTC
TRBV3-1	TRBJ1-2	few	.	CASSQARGGSHYGYTF	TGTGCCAGCAGCCAAGCCCGGGGGGGATCGCACTATGGCTACACCTTC
TRBV29-1	TRBJ2-4	many	.	CSVSWEAKNIQYF	TGCAGCGTTTCTTGGGAGGCCAAAAACATTCAGTACTTC
TRBV6-1	TRBJ2-1	.	TRBD2	CASSLTSGGLNEQFF	TGTGCCAGCAGCCTGACTAGCGGGGGTTTAAATGAGCAGTTCTTC
TRBV12-3/TRBV12-4	TRBJ2-4	.	TRBD1	CASSYAGQGKNIQYF	TGTGCCAGCAGTTATGCGGGACAGGGCAAAAACATTCAGTACTTC
TRBV7-2	TRBJ1-1	.	.	CASSTRTALQEAFF	TGTGCTAGCAGCACCCGGACAGCCCTTCAAGAGGCTTTCTTT